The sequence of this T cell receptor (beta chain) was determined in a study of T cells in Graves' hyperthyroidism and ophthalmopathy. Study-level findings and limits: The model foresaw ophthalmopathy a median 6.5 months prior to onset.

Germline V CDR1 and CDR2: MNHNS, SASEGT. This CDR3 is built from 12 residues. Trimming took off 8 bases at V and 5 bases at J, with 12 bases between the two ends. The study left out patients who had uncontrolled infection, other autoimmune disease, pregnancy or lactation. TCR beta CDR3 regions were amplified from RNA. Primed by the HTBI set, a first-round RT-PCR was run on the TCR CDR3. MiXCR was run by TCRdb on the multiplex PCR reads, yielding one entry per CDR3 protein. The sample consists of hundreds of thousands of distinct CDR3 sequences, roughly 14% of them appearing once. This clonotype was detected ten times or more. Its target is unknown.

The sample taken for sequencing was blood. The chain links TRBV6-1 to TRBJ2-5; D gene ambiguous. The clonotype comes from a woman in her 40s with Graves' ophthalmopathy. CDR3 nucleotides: TGTGCCAGCGACTGGGTGGAGGAGACCCAGTACTTC. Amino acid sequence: CASDWVEETQYF.